The T cell receptor (beta chain) described here comes from a study of CD8+ T cells in alopecia areata. Following RNA extraction, reverse transcription yielded cDNA that acted as the sequencing template. TCRdb's table, derived via immunoSEQ multiplex PCR, lists solely in-frame clones and lacks some. Among fewer than 250,000 clones, around 60% were seen once, and the ten largest hold 0.65% to 0.7%. Study-wide points: Lesional scalp, notably in alopecia totalis/universalis, had clonality above that of normal scalp.

A remark on this clone: Its antigen is unidentified.

The CDR3 totals 14 residues. In germline, CDR1 is MNHNY, CDR2 SVGAGI (reference sequence). The V gene lost 5 bases and the J gene lost 0 bases, with 10 bases spanning the gap. Noted treatment: oral pan-JAK inhibitor, 5-10 mg twice daily. The study team obtained lesional scalp punch biopsies and peripheral blood from alopecia areata patients. The receptor comes from a human donor with alopecia areata. The chain uses TRBV6-6 and TRBJ1-2; tentatively, D is TRBD1 (5 bases). Sequenced here: CD4+ T cells sorted from blood, sampled at week 4, from a patient treated with tofacitinib. The CDR3: CASSPGTTNYGYTF. The CDR3 DNA reads TGTGCCAGCAGTCCCGGGACGACTAACTATGGCTACACCTTC.